The clone carrying this TCR beta chain was observed a handful of times. Its antigen is unidentified. Next came a second PCR, run for about 7 to 12 cycles, which used a sample-barcoded 5' primer along with a J-beta primer mix. MiXCR, run by TCRdb on the 5' RACE reads, gives a single entry per CDR3 protein. Of hundreds of thousands of distinct CDR3 sequences in the sample, roughly 50% were seen once. In terms of origin and age, donors were healthy Caucasian individuals from Russia aged roughly 6 to 100. Germline V gene sequence: CDR1 DFQATT, CDR2 SNEGSKA (reference sequence). The CDR3 totals 16 residues. V lost 1 base, J lost 3 bases, and 16 bases lay in between. This sample was taken from a study of blood T cells in healthy people across ages. Study-level findings and limits: With age, beta diversity per million T cells declined roughly linearly, significantly by 40.

The receptor was isolated from a woman aged 55-69 years in good health. This chain links TRBV20-1 with TRBJ2-1; TRBD2 might be the D (6 bases). Sample: blood. For the CDR3, the DNA is TGCAGTGCTAGAGGGGGGAACGGGAGTTTCTACAATGAGCAGTTCTTC. It codes for CSARGGNGSFYNEQFF.